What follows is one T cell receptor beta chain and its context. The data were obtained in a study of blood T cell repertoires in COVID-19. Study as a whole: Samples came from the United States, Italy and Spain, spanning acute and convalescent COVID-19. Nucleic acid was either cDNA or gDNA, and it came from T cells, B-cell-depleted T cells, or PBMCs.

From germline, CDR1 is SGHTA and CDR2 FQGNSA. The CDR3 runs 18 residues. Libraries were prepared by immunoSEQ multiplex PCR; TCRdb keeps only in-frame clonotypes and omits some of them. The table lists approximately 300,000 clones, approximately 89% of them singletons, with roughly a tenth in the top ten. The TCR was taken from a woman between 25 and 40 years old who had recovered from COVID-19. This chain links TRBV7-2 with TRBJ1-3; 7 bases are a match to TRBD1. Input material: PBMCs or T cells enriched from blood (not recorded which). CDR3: CATHNWPGGPESGNTIYF. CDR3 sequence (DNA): TGTGCAACTCATAATTGGCCAGGGGGTCCTGAATCTGGAAACACCATATATTTT.